Sequencing of this T cell receptor beta chain was carried out in a study of Graves' ophthalmopathy and Graves' hyperthyroidism. Certain patients, namely those with other autoimmune diseases, uncontrolled infections, pregnancy or lactation, were excluded. V dropped 3 bases and J dropped 0; count of bases not matched to a gene: 14. Germline V gene sequence: CDR1 SEHNR, CDR2 FQNEAQ (reference sequence). The CDR3 length is 19 residues. Amplified TCR beta CDR3 regions were obtained using RNA transcripts as template. HTBI primers were employed in first-round RT-PCR, then a second-round multiplex PCR followed. TCRdb reanalysed the multiplex PCR reads using MiXCR and keeps one entry per CDR3 protein. The sample has 600,000 to 950,000 distinct CDR3 sequences; 40% are singletons.

The chain recombines TRBV7-9 with TRBJ1-3; 7 bases match TRBD1. Sequenced input: peripheral blood. The sequence came from an adult man with Graves' ophthalmopathy. CDR3 loop: CASSLRQGRGQPSGNTIYF. CDR3 sequence (DNA): TGTGCCAGCAGCTTGCGACAGGGCCGAGGTCAGCCCTCTGGAAACACCATATATTTT.